These T cell receptor beta chains were read from a single sample in a study of OX40 agonist ivuxolimab in advanced cancers. Measured with immunoSEQ multiplex PCR; TCRdb has only the in-frame clones, and not every one. The sample has some 100,000 clones, around nine tenths seen once; the top ten hold 0.81%. Sequencing was performed on CD4+ or CD8+ T cells sorted from blood, taken in a trial of the OX40 agonist ivuxolimab. These receptors originate from an adult with an advanced solid tumor such as melanoma, head and neck, liver or kidney cancer. Both conserved end residues are part of each CDR3. The D gene is left open where the match is weak. Clone size appears in some rows only: once, few, many, or a class for an expanded clone.

TRBD2	TRBJ2-3	TRBV6-1	.	16	TGTGCCAGCAGTGAGTTTAGCGGGAGAACCACAGATACGCAGTATTTT	CASSEFSGRTTDTQYF
TRBD1	TRBJ1-2	TRBV4-2	.	16	TGTGCCAGCAGCCAAGATTGGGGACAGGGGAACTATGGCTACACCTTC	CASSQDWGQGNYGYTF
TRBD2	TRBJ2-1	TRBV10-3	.	18	TGTGCCATCAGTGATCCGAGGCCCGGGAGGGGAGAATACAATGAGCAGTTCTTC	CAISDPRPGRGEYNEQFF
.	TRBJ2-3	TRBV7-7	.	16	TGTGCTAGCAGCCCAGGGGCTTCTCCTAGCACAGATACGCAGTATTTT	CASSPGASPSTDTQYF
.	TRBJ2-1	TRBV19	.	15	TGTGCCAGTAGTATCCTCGGAGGAAGGCACAATGAGCAGTTCTTC	CASSILGGRHNEQFF
TRBD2	TRBJ2-7	TRBV5-6	.	14	TGTGCCAGCAGCTTGTCTAGCGGCGGGATCCAGCAGTACTTC	CASSLSSGGIQQYF
TRBD2	TRBJ2-1	TRBV5-1	.	15	TGCGCCAGCAGCTTGGGACTAGCGGGCGTCAATGAGCAGTTCTTC	CASSLGLAGVNEQFF
.	TRBJ2-5	TRBV21-1	.	16	TGTGCCAGCAGCAAACCGGGACTGTCGGCCATTGAGACCCAGTACTTC	CASSKPGLSAIETQYF
.	TRBJ2-3	TRBV6-5	.	15	TGTGCCAGCAGTTACGCGGACACTAGCACAGATACGCAGTATTTT	CASSYADTSTDTQYF
.	TRBJ1-2	TRBV27	once	13	TGTGCCAGCAGTTTATCGGGGAGCTATGGCTACACCTTC	CASSLSGSYGYTF
.	TRBJ2-1	TRBV19	once	14	TGTGCCAGTAAGGCGGGACCCCTCTACAATGAGCAGTTCTTC	CASKAGPLYNEQFF
.	TRBJ1-2	TRBV6-5	.	15	TGTGCCAGCCGGTTGAACACAGGGAATAACTATGGCTACACCTTC	CASRLNTGNNYGYTF
.	TRBJ2-3	TRBV7-2	.	14	TGTGCCAGCAGCTTAGGTGGGGGGTCAGATACGCAGTATTTT	CASSLGGGSDTQYF
.	TRBJ1-1	TRBV27	.	14	TGTGCCAGCAGTTCAACAGGGCCGAACACTGAAGCTTTCTTT	CASSSTGPNTEAFF
TRBD2	TRBJ2-5	TRBV11-3	.	14	TGTGCCAGCAGCTTAGATAAAGCGGGAGGGGCCCAGTACTTC	CASSLDKAGGAQYF
TRBD2	TRBJ2-5	TRBV6-5	.	13	TGTGCCAGCAGTCCCCCGGGAGGAGAGACCCAGTACTTC	CASSPPGGETQYF
.	TRBJ2-1	TRBV7-3	.	15	TGTGCCAGCAGCTTAGCGGGGAGCTCCTACAATGAGCAGTTCTTC	CASSLAGSSYNEQFF
.	TRBJ2-5	TRBV7-9	.	15	TGTGCCAGCAGCTTGGGGACGCAAAACGAAGAGACCCAGTACTTC	CASSLGTQNEETQYF
.	TRBJ1-1	TRBV7-9	.	13	TGTGCCAGCAGCTTAAATCGGAACACTGAAGCTTTCTTT	CASSLNRNTEAFF
.	TRBJ2-4	TRBV28	once	18	TGTGCCAGCAGTTTAAAACGGGACTCAATAGTGGCCAAAAACATTCAGTACTTC	CASSLKRDSIVAKNIQYF
.	TRBJ1-1	TRBV27	.	15	TGTGCCAGCAGTTTAACCCTTGGAATGAACACTGAAGCTTTCTTT	CASSLTLGMNTEAFF
.	TRBJ2-2	TRBV7-3	.	14	TGTGCCAGCAGCTTTACCCCGAACACCGGGGAGCTGTTTTTT	CASSFTPNTGELFF
TRBD1	TRBJ1-2	TRBV25-1	.	14	TGTGCCAGCAGTACACAGGGGTTTAACTATGGCTACACCTTC	CASSTQGFNYGYTF
.	TRBJ1-1	TRBV27	.	15	TGTGCCAGCAGAGTCGTCTCTTCGCCAAGTACTGAAGCTTTCTTT	CASRVVSSPSTEAFF
TRBD2	TRBJ2-3	TRBV4-1	once	16	TGCGCCAGCAGCCAAGCCAGCGGGGTAAACACAGATACGCAGTATTTT	CASSQASGVNTDTQYF
.	TRBJ2-3	TRBV7-9	.	15	TGTGCCAGCAGCTTAGGTCGTGTAGTACAATATACGCAGTATTTT	CASSLGRVVQYTQYF
.	TRBJ1-2	TRBV5-6	once	15	TGTGCCAGCAGCTTTTACGACAGCACCTACTATGGCTACACCTTC	CASSFYDSTYYGYTF
.	TRBJ2-1	TRBV11-2	.	16	TGTGCCAGCAGCTTAAGAGGGGCACCAATCTACAATGAGCAGTTCTTC	CASSLRGAPIYNEQFF
.	TRBJ2-5	TRBV7-3	.	16	TGTGCCAGCAGCTTCGCCGGGCGGATTGGGGGAGAGACCCAGTACTTC	CASSFAGRIGGETQYF